The clone carrying this T cell receptor beta chain occurred a few times. Its specificity is not known. Assembly of TCR beta libraries relied on iRepertoire HTBI primers together with Arm-PCR of CDR3 regions. TCRdb re-called the multiplex PCR reads through MiXCR, storing one row per CDR3 protein. Of 500,000 to 800,000 distinct CDR3 sequences in the sample, roughly 30% were seen once. These data come from a study of regulatory T cells in long-lasting Graves disease. Turning to the study itself: Graves' disease counted as persistent after over 5 years of antithyroid drugs with positive TSH receptor antibodies. Findings and caveats of the study: Persistent patients had more shared public clonotypes (approximately 2,700) than new patients (about 880).

The time point is: persistent/refractory GD, antithyroid drugs over 5 years with positive TRAb. PBMCs were the source of the RNA used for TCR sequencing. The sequencing here drew on peripheral blood mononuclear cells (PBMCs), taken when the disease was refractory, from a patient treated with antithyroid drugs. This clonotype was sampled from a female donor with Graves disease.

CDR3 bases: TGCAGTGCCCCGCAGACAGGGGAGTCCTACGAGCAGTACTTC. It translates to CSAPQTGESYEQYF. The J gene is TRBJ2-7, the V gene TRBV20-1; TRBD1 matches 8 bases. Per the germline V gene, CDR1 is DFQATT and CDR2 is SNEGSKA (reference sequence). V gave up 6 bases and J gave up 1 base; unmatched junction bases: 8. The CDR3 runs to 14 residues.